Included here is one T cell receptor (beta chain) sequence, with context. The antigen it binds to is not known. No base quality values were provided; no much bigger clone lies one nucleotide off. This entry is derived from a study of shared clonotypes between healthy human individuals (TCRdb year 2020). Context from the whole study: The cohort comprised two women and a few men aged 18 to 49 years. For each donor, three plates each were used for CD4 naive and CD4 memory, two plates were used for CD8 naive, and one plate was used for CD8 memory. The study deeply sequenced blood TCR repertoires of five healthy adults to estimate repertoire size and the extent of clonotype sharing between individuals. To increase sequencing depth and limit assay-specific biases, different laboratories used diverse techniques to prepare libraries and sequence TCR repertoires. Per donor, leukapheresis produced somewhere between about 0.85 and 9.5 billion PBMCs.

CD8 naive samples consisted of CD45RO-negative cells that were positively selected for CCR7, yielding a CD45RA+CCR7+ population without TemRA cells. Donors were healthy HIV-negative adults with no recently reported acute infections or vaccinations. All donors were Caucasian adults living in Nashville, Tennessee, USA. Blood was obtained by leukapheresis, after which PBMCs were separated by Ficoll-Histopaque density gradient centrifugation and cryopreserved in liquid nitrogen vapor phase. Purity and quantity of every magnetically sorted T cell population were checked by analytical flow cytometry. Each sorted fraction had its genomic DNA isolated and then quantified by UV absorbance on a Nanodrop 2000c. Broader findings and caveats from the paper: Pairwise subsampling led to the expectation that sequencing depth would affect the degree of clonotype sharing among donors. Because the study included only a small number of donors, the genetic and exposure-history diversity represented was limited. Larger estimated clonotype richness was generally found for naive subsets than for memory subsets. Rarefaction of sorted-subset datasets indicated incomplete sequencing despite the large sequencing depth. About 5% of naive CD4, 3.5% of naive CD8, 2.3% of memory CD4, and less than 0.45% of memory CD8 clonotypes were shared across several donors. Compared with non-shared clonotypes, clonotypes shared by all four sorted-subset donors had higher generation probabilities. Only blood was sampled, and tissue TCR repertoires likely differ from those in blood.

Using the deep immunoSEQ assay, TCR CDR3 regions were amplified from genomic DNA by multiplex PCR. Extracted genomic DNA from each cell subset was distributed evenly across all wells of several immunoSEQ 96-well plates, and each plate was treated as a replicate. Each replicate PCR for sorted subsets received about 200 ng genomic DNA, equal to 30,000 or so T cell genomes. Purified libraries were quantified with a Qubit 3.0 fluorometer, sized on a Bioanalyzer 2100, and re-quantified with the KAPA Library Quantification kit. A separate single-read 150-cycle Illumina NextSeq 550 flow cell was used to sequence each immunoSEQ 96-well plate. Processing in the source paper ran as follows. Because the immunoSEQ output held only junctional sequences and lacked quality scores, the filtering could not match the filtering applied to full-length reads. Sequences were annotated with PyIR, a Python wrapper for IgBLAST v1.9, using IMGT germline references to assign V/J genes and CDR3. Any read was removed if the V/J assignment was weak (E-value above 1e-6), the CDR3 was missing, or the read contained stop codons, out-of-frame junctions, or ambiguous translated residues. A V3J clonotype was defined by an identical inferred V gene, J gene, and CDR3 amino acid sequence. Percentage overlap between repertoires was computed as shared unique clonotypes divided by the size of the smaller repertoire. Three approaches were used to assess repertoire richness: RTK rarefaction, the Chao1 estimator, and Recon v2.1 estimates of unobserved clonotypes. OLGA was used to compute generation probabilities for all TCRbeta clonotypes that the gDNA method yielded from a handful of donors. Drawn from immuneACCESS, this table holds only the in-frame rearrangements with V and J called that TCRdb kept. Clones are partly lost; checked studies trace under half to an unresolved V gene and leave the rest unexplained. V and J calls and clone size follow that table, whereas D and trimming were derived from the DNA. The sample table holds about 2,100,000 clones, of which about 93% were seen once. The biggest ten clones account for 1.7% of the sample.

Including cysteine and phenylalanine, the CDR3 has 13 amino acids. The only DNA kept is the CDR3, 39 bases in frame from the first base. Sequencing used naive CD8+ T cells from PBMCs. What this sample's cell subset or site label stands for: CD45RA+CCR7+. The chain is assembled from TRBV21-1 and TRBJ2-5; the table's D call, TRBD1, has no DNA check behind it. TRBV21-1 is a known pseudogene. This clonotype originated in a man aged 18 to 35 in good health. Some clones in this sample may be carry-over from other donors' samples. This receptor has the CDR3 CASPTGIQETQYF. The bases are TGTGCCAGCCCGACAGGGATACAAGAGACCCAGTACTTC.